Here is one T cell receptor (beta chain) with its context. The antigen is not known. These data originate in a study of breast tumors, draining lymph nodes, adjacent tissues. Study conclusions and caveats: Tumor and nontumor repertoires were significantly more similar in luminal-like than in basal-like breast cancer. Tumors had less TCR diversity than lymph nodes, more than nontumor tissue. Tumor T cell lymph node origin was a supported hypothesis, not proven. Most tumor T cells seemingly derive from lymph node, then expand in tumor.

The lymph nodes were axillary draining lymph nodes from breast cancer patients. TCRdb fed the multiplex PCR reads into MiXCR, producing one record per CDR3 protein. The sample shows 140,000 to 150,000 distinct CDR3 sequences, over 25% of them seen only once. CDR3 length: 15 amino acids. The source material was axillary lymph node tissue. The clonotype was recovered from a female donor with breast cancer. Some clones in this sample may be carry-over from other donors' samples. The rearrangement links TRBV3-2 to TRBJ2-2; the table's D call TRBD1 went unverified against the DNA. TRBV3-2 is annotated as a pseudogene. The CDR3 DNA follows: TGTGCCAGCAGTTCCCGACGGGGGTTCACCGGGGAGCTGTTTTTT. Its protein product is CASSSRRGFTGELFF.